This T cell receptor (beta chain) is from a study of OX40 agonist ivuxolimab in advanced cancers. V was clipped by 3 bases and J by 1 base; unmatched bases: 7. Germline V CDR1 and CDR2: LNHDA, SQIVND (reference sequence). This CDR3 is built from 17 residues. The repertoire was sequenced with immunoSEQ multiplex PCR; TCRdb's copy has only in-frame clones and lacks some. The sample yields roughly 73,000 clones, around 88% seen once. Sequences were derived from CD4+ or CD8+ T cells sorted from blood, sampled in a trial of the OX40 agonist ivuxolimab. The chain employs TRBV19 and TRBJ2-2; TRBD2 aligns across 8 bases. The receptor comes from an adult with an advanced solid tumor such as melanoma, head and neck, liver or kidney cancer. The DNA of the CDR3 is TGTGCCAGTAGTATCTCGCCAAGCGGGGGGAACACCGGGGAGCTGTTTTTT. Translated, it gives CASSISPSGGNTGELFF.